Described below is a single TCR beta chain sequence and its context. This specimen includes other DNA sequences encoding the same CDR3. This entry comes from a study of shared clonotypes between healthy human individuals. Study overall: The plates for each donor numbered three CD4 naive, three CD4 memory, two CD8 naive and one CD8 memory.

Trimming pared 1 base from V and 5 bases from J, leaving 5 bases between. The CDR3 contains 12 residues. Germline CDR1 reads SGHDN; CDR2 reads FVKESK. The assay was carried out at the deep level. Data came from immunoSEQ multiplex PCR; TCRdb stores just in-frame clones and leaves some out. This table holds around 2,000,000 clones, 85% to 95% found once. Material: naive CD4+ T cells sorted from blood. Subset meaning: CD45RA+ positively selected. This chain links TRBV14 with TRBJ2-5, with unresolved D. This receptor was identified in a man between 18 and 29 years old in good health. DNA for the CDR3: TGTGCCAGCAGCCAAGTTAGCGAGACCCAGTACTTC. Translation gives CASSQVSETQYF.